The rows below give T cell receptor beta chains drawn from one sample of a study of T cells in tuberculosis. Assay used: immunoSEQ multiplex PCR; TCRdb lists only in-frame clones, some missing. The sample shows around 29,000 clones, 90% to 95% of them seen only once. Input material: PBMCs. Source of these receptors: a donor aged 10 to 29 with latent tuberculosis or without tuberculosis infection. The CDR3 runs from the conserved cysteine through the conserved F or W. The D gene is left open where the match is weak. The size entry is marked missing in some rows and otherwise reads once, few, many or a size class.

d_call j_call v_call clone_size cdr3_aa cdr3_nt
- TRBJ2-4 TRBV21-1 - CASSVRDWDF TGTGCCAGCAGCGTACGGGACTGGGACTTC
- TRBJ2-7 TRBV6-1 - CASSEIGSGNEQYF TGTGCCAGCAGTGAAATCGGTAGCGGAAACGAGCAGTACTTC
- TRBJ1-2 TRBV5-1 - CARNRVYYGYTF TGCGCCAGAAACAGGGTTTACTATGGCTACACCTTC
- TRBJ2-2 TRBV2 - CASQWAYRAGELFF TGTGCCAGCCAGTGGGCCTACAGAGCCGGGGAGCTGTTTTTT
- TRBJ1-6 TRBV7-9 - CASSLAAPNNSPLHF TGTGCCAGCAGCTTAGCGGCCCCAAATAATTCACCCCTCCACTTT
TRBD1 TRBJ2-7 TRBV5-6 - CASSLGAGGMYEQYF TGTGCCAGCAGCTTGGGGGCAGGGGGAATGTATGAGCAGTACTTC
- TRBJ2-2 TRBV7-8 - CASSSRVAIQDSSSGELFF TGTGCCAGCAGCTCCCGAGTTGCTATTCAGGACTCCTCATCGGGGGAGCTGTTTTTT
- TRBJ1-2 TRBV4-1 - CASSQVRGSGYGYTF TGCGCCAGCAGCCAAGTGAGGGGGAGCGGCTATGGCTACACCTTC
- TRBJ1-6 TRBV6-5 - CASSYQPDSRRSPLHF TGTGCCAGCAGTTACCAACCGGACAGCCGACGTTCACCCCTCCACTTT
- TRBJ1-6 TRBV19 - CASSIGGGDAVISYNSPLHF TGTGCCAGTAGTATAGGAGGAGGGGACGCCGTAATCTCCTATAATTCACCCCTCCACTTT
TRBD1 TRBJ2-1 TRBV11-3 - CASSSRTGANEQFF TGTGCCAGCAGCTCTCGGACAGGTGCAAATGAGCAGTTCTTC
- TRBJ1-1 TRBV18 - CASSLLDRSSTEAFF TGTGCCAGCTCACTCCTAGACAGGTCGAGCACTGAAGCTTTCTTT
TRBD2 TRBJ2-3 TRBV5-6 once CASSLGSGSGRGDTQYF TGTGCCAGCAGCTTGGGATCTGGTAGCGGGAGAGGTGATACGCAGTATTTT
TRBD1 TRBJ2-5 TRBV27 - CASSDLTGLGMETQYF TGTGCCAGCAGCGACTTGACAGGGTTAGGCATGGAGACCCAGTACTTC
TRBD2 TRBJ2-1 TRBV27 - CASSPLIRSGIYNEQFF TGTGCCAGCAGTCCTCTGATTAGAAGCGGGATCTACAATGAGCAGTTCTTC
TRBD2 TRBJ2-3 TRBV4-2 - CASSQPGLASTDTQYF TGTGCCAGCAGCCAACCTGGACTAGCGAGCACAGATACGCAGTATTTT
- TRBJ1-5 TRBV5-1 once CASSLDGADGPQHF TGCGCCAGCAGCCTGGACGGAGCTGACGGGCCCCAGCATTTT
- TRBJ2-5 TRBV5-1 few CASSFASDQETQYF TGCGCCAGCAGCTTTGCTAGCGACCAAGAGACCCAGTACTTC
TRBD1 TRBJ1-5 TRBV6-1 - CASSEGQGGQPQHF TGTGCCAGCAGTGAGGGACAGGGTGGACAGCCCCAGCATTTT
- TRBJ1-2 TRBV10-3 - CAITEAGTSLYGYTF TGTGCCATCACCGAGGCTGGTACTAGCCTCTATGGCTACACCTTC
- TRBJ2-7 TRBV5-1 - CASSLGANNEQYF TGCGCCAGCAGCTTGGGGGCGAACAACGAGCAGTACTTC
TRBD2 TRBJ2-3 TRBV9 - CASSVEFRSSGTDTQYF TGTGCCAGCAGCGTAGAGTTCAGGTCTAGCGGGACAGATACGCAGTATTTT
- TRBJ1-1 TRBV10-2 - CAINQRWAADSNTEAFF TGCGCCATCAACCAAAGGTGGGCCGCAGATTCGAACACTGAAGCTTTCTTT
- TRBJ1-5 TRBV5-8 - CASSLERGAPQHF TGTGCCAGCAGCTTGGAGCGGGGAGCACCCCAGCATTTT
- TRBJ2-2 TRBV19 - CASSLTGWTGELFF TGTGCCAGTAGTTTGACAGGTTGGACCGGGGAGCTGTTTTTT
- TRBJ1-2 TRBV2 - CASSGLGHNYGYTF TGTGCCAGCAGTGGGTTGGGGCATAACTATGGCTACACCTTC
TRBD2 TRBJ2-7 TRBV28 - CASATSSGIPYEQYF TGTGCCAGCGCAACTAGTAGCGGGATTCCCTACGAGCAGTACTTC
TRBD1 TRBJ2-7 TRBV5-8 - CASRAGTDVHSYEQYF TGTGCCAGCAGGGCTGGGACAGATGTGCACTCCTACGAGCAGTACTTC
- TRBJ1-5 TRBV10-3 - CAIRGAGAGNQPQHF TGTGCCATCAGGGGGGCAGGAGCGGGCAATCAGCCCCAGCATTTT
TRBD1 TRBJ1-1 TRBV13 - CASSTRTGIASEAFF TGTGCCAGCAGCACACGGACAGGGATTGCATCTGAAGCTTTCTTT
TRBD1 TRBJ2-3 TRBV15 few CATSSPQGAADTQYF TGTGCCACCAGCAGTCCCCAGGGGGCAGCAGATACGCAGTATTTT
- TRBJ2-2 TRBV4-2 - CASSQDADTGELFF TGTGCCAGCAGCCAAGATGCGGACACCGGGGAGCTGTTTTTT
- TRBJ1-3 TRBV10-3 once CAISKSRLTGKIKEIPGNTIYF TGTGCCATCAGTAAATCTCGACTCACAGGGAAAATCAAAGAAATTCCTGGGAACACCATATATTTT
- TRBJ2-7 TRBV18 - CASSPPGSNAYEQYF TGTGCCAGCTCCCCTCCGGGAAGTAACGCCTACGAGCAGTACTTC
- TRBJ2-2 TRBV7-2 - CASSLQTRDDTGELFF TGTGCCAGCAGCCTCCAAACGCGGGATGACACCGGGGAGCTGTTTTTT
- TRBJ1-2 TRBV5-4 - CASSQENRAHTF TGCGCCAGCAGCCAAGAAAACAGGGCCCACACCTTC
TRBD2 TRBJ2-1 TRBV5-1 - CASSYRTSGSYNEQFF TGCGCCAGCAGCTACCGGACTAGCGGGTCGTACAATGAGCAGTTCTTC
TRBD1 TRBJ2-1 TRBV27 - CASSLIPPQGQYNEQFF TGTGCCAGCAGTCTCATCCCTCCCCAGGGACAGTACAATGAGCAGTTCTTC
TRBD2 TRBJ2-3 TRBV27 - CASSLWPSGVTDTQYF TGTGCCAGCAGTTTATGGCCTAGCGGGGTCACAGATACGCAGTATTTT
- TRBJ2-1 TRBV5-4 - CASSLAQVNEQFF TGTGCCAGCAGCCTGGCTCAGGTAAATGAGCAGTTCTTC
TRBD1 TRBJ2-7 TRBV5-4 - CASSSKDRVVHEQYF TGTGCCAGCAGCTCGAAGGACAGGGTAGTCCACGAGCAGTACTTC
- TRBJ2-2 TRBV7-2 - CASSLVAARNTGELFF TGTGCCAGCAGCTTAGTAGCGGCTAGAAACACCGGGGAGCTGTTTTTT
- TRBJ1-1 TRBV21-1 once CASTAYLSQGHTEAFF TGTGCCAGCACCGCTTATCTATCACAGGGGCACACTGAAGCTTTCTTT
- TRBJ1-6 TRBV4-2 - CASSQDLTDYNSPLHF TGTGCCAGCAGCCAAGATTTGACAGATTATAATTCACCCCTCCACTTT
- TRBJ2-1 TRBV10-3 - CAISESMAGSYNEQFF TGTGCCATCAGTGAGTCGATGGCAGGCTCCTACAATGAGCAGTTCTTC
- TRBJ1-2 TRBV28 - CASSLSAGYGYTF TGTGCCAGCAGTTTATCGGCAGGTTATGGCTACACCTTC
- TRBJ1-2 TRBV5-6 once CASSLGPGGGSYNYGYTF TGTGCCAGCAGCTTAGGACCTGGAGGCGGGTCATATAACTATGGCTACACCTTC
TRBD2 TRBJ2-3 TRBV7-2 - CASRDQRGAPDTQYF TGTGCCAGCAGAGACCAGCGGGGGGCCCCAGATACGCAGTATTTT
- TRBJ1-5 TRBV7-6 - CASSSRGHNQPQHF TGTGCCAGCAGCTCCCGGGGTCACAATCAGCCCCAGCATTTT
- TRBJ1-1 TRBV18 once CASSPGPYYFREAFF TGTGCCAGCTCACCAGGGCCTTATTACTTCAGGGAAGCTTTCTTT
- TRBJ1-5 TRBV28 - CASSLRRDNQPQHF TGTGCCAGCAGTTTACGCAGGGACAATCAGCCCCAGCATTTT
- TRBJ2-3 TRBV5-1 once CASSLDLTSSDTQYF TGCGCCAGCAGCTTGGACCTAACTAGTTCGGATACGCAGTATTTT
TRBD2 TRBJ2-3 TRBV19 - CATRLAGGNAADTQYF TGTGCCACCAGACTAGCGGGGGGGAACGCGGCGGATACGCAGTATTTT
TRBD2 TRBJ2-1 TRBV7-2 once CASSPGTSGGHEQFF TGTGCCAGCAGCCCGGGGACTAGCGGGGGACATGAGCAGTTCTTC
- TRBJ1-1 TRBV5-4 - CASSLLGQGDTEAFF TGTGCCAGCAGCCTCCTCGGGCAGGGCGACACTGAAGCTTTCTTT